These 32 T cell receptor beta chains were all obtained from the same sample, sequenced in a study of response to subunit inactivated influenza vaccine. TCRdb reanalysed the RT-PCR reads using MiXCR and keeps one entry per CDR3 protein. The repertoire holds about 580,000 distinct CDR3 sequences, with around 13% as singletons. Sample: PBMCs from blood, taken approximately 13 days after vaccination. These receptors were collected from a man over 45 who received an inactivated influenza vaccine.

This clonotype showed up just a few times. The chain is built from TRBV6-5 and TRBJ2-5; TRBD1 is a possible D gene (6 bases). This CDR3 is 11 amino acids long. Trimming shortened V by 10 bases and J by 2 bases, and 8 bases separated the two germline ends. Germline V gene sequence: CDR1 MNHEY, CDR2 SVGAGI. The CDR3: CATGTQETQYF. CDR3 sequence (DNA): TGTGCCACCGGGACACAAGAGACCCAGTACTTC.

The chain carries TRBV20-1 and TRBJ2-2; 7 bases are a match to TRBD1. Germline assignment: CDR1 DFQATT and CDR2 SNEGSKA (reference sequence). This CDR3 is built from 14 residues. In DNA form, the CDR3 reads TGCACTACTGACAGGGTTTCGAACACCGGGGAGCTGTTTTTT. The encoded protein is CTTDRVSNTGELFF.

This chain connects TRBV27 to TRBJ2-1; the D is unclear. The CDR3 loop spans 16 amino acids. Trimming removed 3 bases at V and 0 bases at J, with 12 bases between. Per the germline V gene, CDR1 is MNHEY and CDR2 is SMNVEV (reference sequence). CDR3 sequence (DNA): TGTGCCAGCAGTTTTGAGGTGATTAGCTCCTACAATGAGCAGTTCTTC. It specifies CASSFEVISSYNEQFF.

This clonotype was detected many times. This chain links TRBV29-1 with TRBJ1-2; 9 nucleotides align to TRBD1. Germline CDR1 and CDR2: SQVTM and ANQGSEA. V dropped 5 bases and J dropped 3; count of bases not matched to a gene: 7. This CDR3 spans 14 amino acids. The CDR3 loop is CSVFTGTGHYGYTF. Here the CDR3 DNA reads TGCAGCGTTTTTACCGGGACAGGGCACTATGGCTACACCTTC.

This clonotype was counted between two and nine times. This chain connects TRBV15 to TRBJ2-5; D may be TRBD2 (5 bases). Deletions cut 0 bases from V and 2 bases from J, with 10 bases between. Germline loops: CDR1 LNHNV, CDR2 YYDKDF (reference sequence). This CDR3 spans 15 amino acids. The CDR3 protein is CATSRDSAGQETQYF. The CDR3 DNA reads TGTGCCACCAGCAGAGATAGCGCAGGTCAAGAGACCCAGTACTTC.

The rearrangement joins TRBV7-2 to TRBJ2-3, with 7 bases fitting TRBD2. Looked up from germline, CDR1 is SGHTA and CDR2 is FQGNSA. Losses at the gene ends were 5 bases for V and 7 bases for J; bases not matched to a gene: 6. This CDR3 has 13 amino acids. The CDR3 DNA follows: TGTGCCAGCAGCATCACGGGACTAAATACGCAGTATTTT. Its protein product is CASSITGLNTQYF.

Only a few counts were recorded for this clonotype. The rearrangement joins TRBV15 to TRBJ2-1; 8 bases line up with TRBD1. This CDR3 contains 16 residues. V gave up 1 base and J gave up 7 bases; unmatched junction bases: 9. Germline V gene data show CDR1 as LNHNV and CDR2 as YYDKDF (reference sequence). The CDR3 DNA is TGTGCCACCAGCAGAGCCAGGGGGCGCCCTGGAAATGAGCAGTTCTTC. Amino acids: CATSRARGRPGNEQFF.

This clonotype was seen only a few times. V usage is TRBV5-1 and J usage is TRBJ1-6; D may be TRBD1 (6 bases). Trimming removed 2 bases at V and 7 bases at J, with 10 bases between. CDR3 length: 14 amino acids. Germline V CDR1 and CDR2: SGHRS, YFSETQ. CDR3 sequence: CASSLPRGNSPLHF. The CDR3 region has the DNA TGCGCCAGCAGCTTACCCAGGGGCAATTCACCCCTCCACTTT.

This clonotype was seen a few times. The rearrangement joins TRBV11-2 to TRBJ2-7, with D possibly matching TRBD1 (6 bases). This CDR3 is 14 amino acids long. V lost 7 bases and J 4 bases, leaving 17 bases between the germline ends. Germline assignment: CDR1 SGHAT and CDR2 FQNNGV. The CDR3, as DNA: TGTGCCAGCACCCTAGGGGGTTACCGTTACGAGCAGTACTTC. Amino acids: CASTLGGYRYEQYF.

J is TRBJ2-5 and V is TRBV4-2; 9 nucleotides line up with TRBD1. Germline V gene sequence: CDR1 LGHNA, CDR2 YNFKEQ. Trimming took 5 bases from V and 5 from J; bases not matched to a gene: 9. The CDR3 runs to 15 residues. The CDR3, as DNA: TGTGCCAGCAGCGAAGTGGACAGGGGTCAGGAGACCCAGTACTTC. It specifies CASSEVDRGQETQYF.

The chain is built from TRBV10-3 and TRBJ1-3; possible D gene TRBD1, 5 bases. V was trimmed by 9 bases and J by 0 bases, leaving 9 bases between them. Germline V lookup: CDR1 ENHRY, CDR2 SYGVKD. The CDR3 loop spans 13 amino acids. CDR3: CAIGGPSGNTIYF. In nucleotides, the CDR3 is TGTGCCATTGGGGGTCCCTCTGGAAACACCATATATTTT.

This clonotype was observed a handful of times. CDR3 bases: TGTGCCAGCAGCTCCGGGACTTGGGAGACCCAGTACTTC. It is translated as CASSSGTWETQYF. The gene calls are TRBV7-9 and TRBJ2-5, with a tentative D call TRBD2 (6 bases). Germline values: CDR1 SEHNR, CDR2 FQNEAQ (reference sequence). This CDR3 comprises 13 residues. Between the trimmed V and J ends, which lost 4 bases and 5 bases, there was a span of 11 bases.

CDR3 region: CASSLAVSAPNEKLFF. As DNA, the CDR3 is TGTGCCAGCAGCTTGGCCGTCTCAGCCCCTAATGAAAAACTGTTTTTT. This chain connects TRBV5-5 to TRBJ1-4; unclear D gene. V lost 0 bases and J lost 3, with 12 bases in between. From germline, CDR1 is SGHKS and CDR2 YYEKEE (reference sequence). The length of the CDR3 is 16 residues.

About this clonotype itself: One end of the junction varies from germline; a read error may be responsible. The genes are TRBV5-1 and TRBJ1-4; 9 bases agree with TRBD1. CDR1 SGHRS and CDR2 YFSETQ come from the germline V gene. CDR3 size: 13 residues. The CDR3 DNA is TGCGCCAGCACCTTGACAGGGGGAGAAAAACTGTTTTTT. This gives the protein CASTLTGGEKLFF.

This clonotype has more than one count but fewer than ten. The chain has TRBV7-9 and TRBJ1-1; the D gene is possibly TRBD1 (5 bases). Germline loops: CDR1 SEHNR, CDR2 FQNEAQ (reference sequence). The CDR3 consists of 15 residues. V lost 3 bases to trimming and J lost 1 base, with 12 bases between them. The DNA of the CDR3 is TGTGCCAGCAGCTTGAGACTAGACAGGAACACTGAAGCTTTCTTT. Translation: CASSLRLDRNTEAFF. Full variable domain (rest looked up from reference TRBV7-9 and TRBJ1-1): DTGVSQNPRHKITKRGQNVTFRCDPISEHNRLYWYRQTLGQGPEFLTYFQNEAQLEKSRLLSDRFSAERPKGSFSTLEIQRTEQGDSAMYLCASSLRLDRNTEAFFGQGTRLTVV.

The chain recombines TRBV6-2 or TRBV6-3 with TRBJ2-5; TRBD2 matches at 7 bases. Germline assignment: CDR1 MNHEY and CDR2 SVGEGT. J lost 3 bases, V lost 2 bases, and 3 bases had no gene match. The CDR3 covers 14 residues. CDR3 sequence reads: CASSYVRGEETQYF. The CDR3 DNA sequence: TGTGCCAGCAGTTACGTCCGGGGGGAAGAGACCCAGTACTTC.

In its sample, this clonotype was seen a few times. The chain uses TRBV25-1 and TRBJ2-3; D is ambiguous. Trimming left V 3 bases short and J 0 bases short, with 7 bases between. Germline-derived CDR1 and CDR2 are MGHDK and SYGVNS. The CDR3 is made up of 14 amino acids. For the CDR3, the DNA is TGTGCCAGCAGTGAGCCTTTTAGCACAGATACGCAGTATTTT. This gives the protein CASSEPFSTDTQYF.

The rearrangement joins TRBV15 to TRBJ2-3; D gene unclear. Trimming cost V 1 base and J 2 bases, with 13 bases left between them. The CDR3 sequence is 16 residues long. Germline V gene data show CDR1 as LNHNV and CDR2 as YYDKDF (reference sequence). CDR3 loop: CATSRGSGRITDTQYF. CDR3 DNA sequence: TGTGCCACCAGCAGAGGAAGTGGGCGGATCACAGATACGCAGTATTTT. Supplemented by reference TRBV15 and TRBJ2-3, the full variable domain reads DAMVIQNPRYQVTQFGKPVTLSCSQTLNHNVMYWYQQKSSQAPKLLFHYYDKDFNNEADTPDNFQSRRPNTSFCFLDIRSPGLGDTAMYLCATSRGSGRITDTQYFGPGTRLTVL.

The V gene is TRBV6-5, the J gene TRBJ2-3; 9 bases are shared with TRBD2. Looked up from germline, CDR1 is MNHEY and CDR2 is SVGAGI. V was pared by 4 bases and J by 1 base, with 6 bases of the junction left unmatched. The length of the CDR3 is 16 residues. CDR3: CASSFGTSRRTDTQYF. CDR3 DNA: TGTGCCAGCAGTTTTGGGACTAGCAGACGCACAGATACGCAGTATTTT.

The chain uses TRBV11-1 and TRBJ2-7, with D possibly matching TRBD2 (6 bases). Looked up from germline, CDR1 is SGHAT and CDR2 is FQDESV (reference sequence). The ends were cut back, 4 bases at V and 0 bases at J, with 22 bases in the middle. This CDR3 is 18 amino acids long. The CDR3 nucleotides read TGTGCCAGCAGCTCGAGAGACCCCGGGACTGCAAGCTCCTACGAGCAGTACTTC. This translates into CASSSRDPGTASSYEQYF.

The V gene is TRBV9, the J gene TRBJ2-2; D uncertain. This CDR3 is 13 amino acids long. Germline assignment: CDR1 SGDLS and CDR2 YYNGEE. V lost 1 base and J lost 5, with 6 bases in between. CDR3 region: CASSVSPTGELFF. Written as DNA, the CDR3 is TGTGCCAGCAGCGTATCCCCGACCGGGGAGCTGTTTTTT.

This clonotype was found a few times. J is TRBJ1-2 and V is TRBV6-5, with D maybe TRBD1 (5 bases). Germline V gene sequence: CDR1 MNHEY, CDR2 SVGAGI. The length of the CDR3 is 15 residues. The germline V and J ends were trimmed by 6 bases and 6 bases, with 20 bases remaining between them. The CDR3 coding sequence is TGTGCCAGCAGCTACCGCCTCAGGGCTACCAATGGCTACACCTTC. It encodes CASSYRLRATNGYTF.

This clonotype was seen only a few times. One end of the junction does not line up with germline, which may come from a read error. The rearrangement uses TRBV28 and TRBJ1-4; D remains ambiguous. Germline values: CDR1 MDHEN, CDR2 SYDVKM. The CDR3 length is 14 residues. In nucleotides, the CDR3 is TGTGCCAGCAGTCCAGCTCTAATCCCCCAAAAACAGTTTTTT. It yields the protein CASSPALIPQKQFF.

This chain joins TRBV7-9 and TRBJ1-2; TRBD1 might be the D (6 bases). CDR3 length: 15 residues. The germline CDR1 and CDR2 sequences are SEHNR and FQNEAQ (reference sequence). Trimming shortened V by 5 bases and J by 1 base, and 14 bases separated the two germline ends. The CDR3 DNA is TGTGCCAGCAGCCCATCGGGGGCCCATAACTATGGCTACACCTTC. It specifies CASSPSGAHNYGYTF.

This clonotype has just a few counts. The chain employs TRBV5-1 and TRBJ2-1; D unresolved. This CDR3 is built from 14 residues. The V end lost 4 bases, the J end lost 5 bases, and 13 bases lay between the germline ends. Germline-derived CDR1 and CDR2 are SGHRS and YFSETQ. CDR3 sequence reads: CASSPQSTHNEQFF. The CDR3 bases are TGCGCCAGCAGCCCGCAGTCCACCCACAATGAGCAGTTCTTC.

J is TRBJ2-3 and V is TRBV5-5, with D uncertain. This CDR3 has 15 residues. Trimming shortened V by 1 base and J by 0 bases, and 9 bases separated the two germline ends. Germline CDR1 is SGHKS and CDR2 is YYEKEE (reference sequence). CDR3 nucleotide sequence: TGTGCCAGCAGCTTGTCGATTTCTAGCACAGATACGCAGTATTTT. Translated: CASSLSISSTDTQYF.

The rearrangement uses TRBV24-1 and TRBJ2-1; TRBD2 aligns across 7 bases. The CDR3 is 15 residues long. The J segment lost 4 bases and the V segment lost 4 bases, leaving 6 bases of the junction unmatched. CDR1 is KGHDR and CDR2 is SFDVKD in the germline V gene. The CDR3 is CATSETGTTYNEQFF. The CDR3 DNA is TGTGCCACCAGTGAAACCGGGACTACATACAATGAGCAGTTCTTC.

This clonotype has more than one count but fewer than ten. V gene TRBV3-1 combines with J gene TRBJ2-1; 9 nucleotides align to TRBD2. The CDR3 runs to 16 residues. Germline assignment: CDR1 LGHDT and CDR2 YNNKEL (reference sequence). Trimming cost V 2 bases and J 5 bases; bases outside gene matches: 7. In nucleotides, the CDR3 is TGTGCCAGCAGCCAACGGCGGGGGGGCCTAAACAATGAGCAGTTCTTC. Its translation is CASSQRRGGLNNEQFF.

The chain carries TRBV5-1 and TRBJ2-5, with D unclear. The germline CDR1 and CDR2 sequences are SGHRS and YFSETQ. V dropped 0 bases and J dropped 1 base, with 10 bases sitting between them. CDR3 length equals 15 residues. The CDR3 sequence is CASSLGSSAQETQYF. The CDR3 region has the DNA TGCGCCAGCAGCTTGGGCAGCTCAGCCCAAGAGACCCAGTACTTC. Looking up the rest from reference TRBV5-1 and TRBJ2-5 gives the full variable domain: KAGVTQTPRYLIKTRGQQVTLSCSPISGHRSVSWYQQTPGQGLQFLFEYFSETQRNKGNFPGRFSGRQFSNSRSEMNVSTLELGDSALYLCASSLGSSAQETQYFGPGTRLLVL.

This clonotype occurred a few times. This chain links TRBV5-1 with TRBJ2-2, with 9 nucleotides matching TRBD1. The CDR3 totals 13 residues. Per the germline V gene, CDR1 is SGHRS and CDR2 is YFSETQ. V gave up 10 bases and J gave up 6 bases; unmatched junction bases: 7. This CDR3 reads CAGRTGVAGELFF. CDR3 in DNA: TGCGCCGGCCGGACAGGGGTGGCCGGGGAGCTGTTTTTT.

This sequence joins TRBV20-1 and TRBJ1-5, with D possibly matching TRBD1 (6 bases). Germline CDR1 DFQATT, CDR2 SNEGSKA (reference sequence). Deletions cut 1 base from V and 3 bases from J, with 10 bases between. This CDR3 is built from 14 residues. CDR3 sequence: CSARVGGPNQPQHF. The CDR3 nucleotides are TGCAGTGCTAGAGTAGGGGGGCCCAATCAGCCCCAGCATTTT.

This chain's CDR3 is CASSRNRDREAFF. Written as DNA, the CDR3 is TGTGCCAGCAGCCGCAATCGGGACAGGGAAGCTTTCTTT. The rearrangement links TRBV14 to TRBJ1-1; 8 bases align to TRBD1. This CDR3 spans 13 amino acids. Germline assignment: CDR1 SGHDN and CDR2 FVKESK. V trimming: 4 bases; J trimming: 8 bases; junction bases outside the gene matches: 6.